This passage covers 21 T cell receptor beta chains from one sample sequenced in a study of OX40 agonist ivuxolimab in advanced cancers. Data came from immunoSEQ multiplex PCR; TCRdb stores just in-frame clones and leaves some out. The sample has under 70,000 clones; 86% are singletons. The sample was CD4+ or CD8+ T cells sorted from blood, taken in a trial of the OX40 agonist ivuxolimab. The receptors were sampled from an adult with an advanced solid tumor such as melanoma, head and neck, liver or kidney cancer.

J is TRBJ2-1 and V is TRBV28, with D possibly matching TRBD2 (6 bases). The CDR3 consists of 17 residues. Trimming took off 3 bases at V and 7 bases at J, with 22 bases between the two ends. From germline, CDR1 is MDHEN and CDR2 SYDVKM. The CDR3 spells CASSFRDSRGKGNEQFF. CDR3 bases: TGTGCCAGCAGTTTTCGGGACTCCCGGGGTAAGGGGAATGAGCAGTTCTTC.

This chain links TRBV30 with TRBJ2-1; 9 bases align to TRBD2. This CDR3 region has 17 residues. V lost 3 bases and J lost 4; bases outside the gene matches: 13. CDR1 is GTSNPN, CDR2 SVGIG, per germline (reference sequence). The CDR3 sequence is CAWSASLTSGWYNEQFF. CDR3 DNA sequence: TGTGCCTGGAGCGCCTCTTTGACTAGCGGCTGGTACAATGAGCAGTTCTTC.

The V gene is TRBV4-2, the J gene TRBJ2-1, with a tentative D call TRBD2 (5 bases). The V end was cut by 0 bases, the J end by 9 bases, with 9 bases between. This CDR3 region has 13 residues. Looked up from germline, CDR1 is LGHNA and CDR2 is YNFKEQ. The CDR3 bases are TGTGCCAGCAGCCAAGATGCCAGCGGTGAGCAGTTCTTC. Its protein product is CASSQDASGEQFF.

The chain links TRBV7-2 to TRBJ2-7; D tentatively fits TRBD1 or TRBD2 (5 bases each). With 1 base removed from V and 3 bases from J, the gap between germline ends came to 13 bases. This CDR3 has 15 amino acids. The germline CDR1 and CDR2 sequences are SGHTA and FQGNSA. The CDR3 DNA reads as TGTGCCAGCAGCTTAGGGGATGGGGGTCTCTACGAGCAGTACTTC. This codes for CASSLGDGGLYEQYF.

This rearrangement joins TRBV7-2 to TRBJ2-1; a weak D match, TRBD2 (6 bases). This CDR3 spans 18 amino acids. Trimming took off 5 bases at V and 7 bases at J, with 27 bases between the two ends. CDR1 SGHTA and CDR2 FQGNSA come from the germline V gene. In DNA form, the CDR3 reads TGTGCCAGCAGCACCCCAGCGGGCGCGGGCCGTTCGGGTAATGAGCAGTTCTTC. It codes for CASSTPAGAGRSGNEQFF.

The chain joins TRBV1 to TRBJ1-2. TRBV1 is a recognized pseudogene. The CDR3 spans 18 residues. CDR3 in amino acids: CTSSQGQGLSSRNYGYTF. The CDR3 DNA follows: TGCACCAGCAGCCAGGGCCAAGGGTTGTCTTCCCGGAACTATGGCTACACCTTC.

For the CDR3, the DNA is TGTGCCATGACGGACAGGGCGGGCGGGGAGCTGTTTTTT. Amino acids: CAMTDRAGGELFF. V and J are TRBV10-3 and TRBJ2-2; 8 bases line up with TRBD1. Germline V gene lookup returns CDR1 ENHRY and CDR2 SYGVKD. This CDR3 is 13 amino acids long. V shed 9 bases and J 7 bases; nucleotides not matched to a gene: 7.

The chain links TRBV7-9 to TRBJ1-1; weak D call: TRBD1 (5 bases). V dropped 0 bases and J dropped 6 bases, with 11 bases sitting between them. The CDR3 has 14 residues. Germline V CDR1 and CDR2: SEHNR, FQNEAQ (reference sequence). CDR3 region: CASSLALWDAEAFF. The DNA of the CDR3 is TGTGCCAGCAGCTTAGCATTGTGGGACGCTGAAGCTTTCTTT.

V and J are TRBV20-1 and TRBJ2-1, with TRBD2 identical over 9 bases. The germline V gene has CDR1 DFQATT and CDR2 SNEGSKA (reference sequence). The CDR3 sequence is 11 residues long. Losses at the gene ends were 6 bases for V and 8 bases for J; bases not matched to a gene: 2. In DNA form, the CDR3 reads TGCAGTGCGACTAGCGGCCATGAGCAGTTCTTC. Its translation is CSATSGHEQFF.

V and J are TRBV5-1 and TRBJ2-7, with 8 bases identical to TRBD2. CDR1 is SGHRS and CDR2 is YFSETQ in the germline V gene. V was pared by 1 base and J by 5 bases, with 14 bases of the junction left unmatched. The CDR3 is made up of 17 amino acids. This CDR3 is CASSLTPPAGAMDEQYF. The CDR3 DNA reads as TGCGCCAGCAGCTTGACCCCCCCAGCGGGAGCTATGGACGAGCAGTACTTC.

The CDR3 is CASRTSGGSYEQYF. In nucleotides, the CDR3 is TGTGCCAGCAGGACTAGCGGGGGGTCCTACGAGCAGTACTTC. The V call is TRBV28, the J call TRBJ2-7; 13 nucleotides agree with TRBD2. Germline V gives CDR1 MDHEN, CDR2 SYDVKM. This CDR3 is 14 amino acids long. After removal of 6 bases from V and 1 base from J, the junction contained 0 bases not matched to a gene.

This chain uses TRBV5-1 with TRBJ2-7; a possible D gene is TRBD2 (6 bases). V was shortened by 6 bases and J by 6 bases, with 19 bases between the two germline ends. Germline values: CDR1 SGHRS, CDR2 YFSETQ. The CDR3 has 14 residues. CDR3 sequence reads: CASTLEGPWAEQYF. The DNA for the CDR3 is TGCGCCAGCACTCTGGAGGGGCCTTGGGCCGAGCAGTACTTC. Full variable domain (outside the CDR3, taken from reference TRBV5-1 and TRBJ2-7): KAGVTQTPRYLIKTRGQQVTLSCSPISGHRSVSWYQQTPGQGLQFLFEYFSETQRNKGNFPGRFSGRQFSNSRSEMNVSTLELGDSALYLCASTLEGPWAEQYFGPGTRLTVT.

The chain is built from TRBV19 and TRBJ2-7; 7 nucleotides align to TRBD1. V shed 1 base and J 3 bases; nucleotides not matched to a gene: 3. Germline V gene data show CDR1 as LNHDA and CDR2 as SQIVND (reference sequence). The CDR3 runs 14 residues. The CDR3 sequence is CASSIAWDSYEQYF. The CDR3 DNA reads as TGTGCCAGTAGTATAGCTTGGGACAGCTACGAGCAGTACTTC. Together with reference TRBV19 and TRBJ2-7, the CDR3 gives the full variable domain: DGGITQSPKYLFRKEGQNVTLSCEQNLNHDAMYWYRQDPGQGLRLIYYSQIVNDFQKGDIAEGYSVSREKKESFPLTVTSAQKNPTAFYLCASSIAWDSYEQYFGPGTRLTVT.

This chain joins TRBV7-2 and TRBJ1-3; no firm D call. This CDR3 is 15 amino acids long. Looked up from germline, CDR1 is SGHTA and CDR2 is FQGNSA. Trimming took off 1 base at V and 2 bases at J, with 9 bases between the two ends. The CDR3 loop is CASSLVPLPGNTIYF. The CDR3 nucleotides are TGTGCCAGCAGCTTAGTGCCCCTTCCTGGAAACACCATATATTTT.

The chain joins TRBV11-1 to TRBJ1-1; 7 bases agree with TRBD1. The CDR3 extends over 14 amino acids. Germline values: CDR1 SGHAT, CDR2 FQDESV (reference sequence). Trimming removed 5 bases from V and 2 bases from J; junction bases left unmatched: 5. The CDR3 DNA sequence: TGTGCCAGCAGCCTAGACAGGGCTAACACTGAAGCTTTCTTT. It translates to CASSLDRANTEAFF.

The V and J genes are TRBV7-2 and TRBJ2-1; the D gene could be TRBD1 or TRBD2 (5 bases each). The V gene's germline CDR1 is SGHTA and CDR2 FQGNSA. The V gene lost 0 bases and the J gene lost 9 bases, with 12 bases spanning the gap. The CDR3 consists of 14 residues. CDR3 residues: CASSLAPVGGEQFF. The CDR3 DNA reads TGTGCCAGCAGCTTAGCGCCGGTTGGGGGTGAGCAGTTCTTC.

This clone was detected only a few times. This chain links TRBV20-1 with TRBJ2-7; no reliable D call. With 5 bases removed from V and 0 bases from J, the gap between germline ends came to 2 bases. Germline V gene sequence: CDR1 DFQATT, CDR2 SNEGSKA (reference sequence). This CDR3 region has 10 residues. For the CDR3, the DNA is TGCAGTGCTTACTCCTACGAGCAGTACTTC. It codes for CSAYSYEQYF.

J is TRBJ2-1 and V is TRBV28; D possibly corresponds to TRBD2 (6 bases). The CDR3 has 12 amino acids. V lost 7 bases, J lost 7 bases, and 11 bases lay in between. CDR1 MDHEN and CDR2 SYDVKM come from the germline V gene. CDR3 amino acids: CASKWGVNEQFF. The CDR3 DNA is TGTGCCAGCAAGTGGGGGGTAAATGAGCAGTTCTTC.

This clone has a single count. The chain has TRBV9 and TRBJ2-2, with 7 bases fitting TRBD2. Germline CDR1 and CDR2: SGDLS and YYNGEE. The trim removed 2 bases at V and 6 bases at J, leaving 7 bases unmatched. The CDR3 contains 15 residues. Here the CDR3 reads CASSVTPRESGELFF. CDR3 DNA: TGTGCCAGCAGCGTGACTCCGCGGGAGTCCGGGGAGCTGTTTTTT.

The rearrangement joins TRBV6-6 to TRBJ2-5, with D possibly TRBD2 on 5 matching bases. The J call is doubtful: the DNA matches TRBJ2-7 better. The germline CDR1 and CDR2 sequences are MNHNY and SVGAGI (reference sequence). The CDR3 spans 15 residues. The CDR3 DNA is TGTGCCAGCAGTTACCTCCTCGGCGGCGGGTACGAGCAGTACTTC. Amino acids: CASSYLLGGGYEQYF.

This chain joins TRBV5-1 and TRBJ2-7; the D is unclear. Germline CDR1 SGHRS, CDR2 YFSETQ. The CDR3 sequence is 11 residues long. The V gene lost 3 bases and the J gene lost 2 bases, with 3 bases spanning the gap. The CDR3 nucleotides read TGCGCCAGCAGCTCCGCCTACGAGCAGTACTTC. It is translated as CASSSAYEQYF.